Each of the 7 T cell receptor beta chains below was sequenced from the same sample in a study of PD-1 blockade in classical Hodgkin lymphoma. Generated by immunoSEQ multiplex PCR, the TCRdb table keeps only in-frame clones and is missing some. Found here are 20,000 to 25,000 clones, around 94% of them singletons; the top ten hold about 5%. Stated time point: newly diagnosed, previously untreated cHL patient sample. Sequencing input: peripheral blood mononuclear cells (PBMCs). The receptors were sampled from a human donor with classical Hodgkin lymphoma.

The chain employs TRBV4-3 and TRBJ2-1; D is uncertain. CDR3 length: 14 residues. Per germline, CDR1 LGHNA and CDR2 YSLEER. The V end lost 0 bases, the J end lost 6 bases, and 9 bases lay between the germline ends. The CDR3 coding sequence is TGCGCCAGCAGCCAAGATCATAGGGTCAATGAGCAGTTCTTC. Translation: CASSQDHRVNEQFF.

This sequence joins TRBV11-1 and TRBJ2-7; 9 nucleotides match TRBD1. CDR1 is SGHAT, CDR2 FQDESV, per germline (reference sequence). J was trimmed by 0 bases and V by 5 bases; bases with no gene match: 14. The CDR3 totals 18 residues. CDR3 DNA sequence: TGTGCCAGCAGCGGGACCGGGACAGGGTATAGGAGCTCCTACGAGCAGTACTTC. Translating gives CASSGTGTGYRSSYEQYF.

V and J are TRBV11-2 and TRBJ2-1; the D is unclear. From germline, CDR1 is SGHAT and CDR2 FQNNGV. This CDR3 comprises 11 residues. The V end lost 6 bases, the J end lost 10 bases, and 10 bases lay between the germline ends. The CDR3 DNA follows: TGTGCCAGCAGTTACGGCGGCGAGCAGTTCTTC. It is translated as CASSYGGEQFF.

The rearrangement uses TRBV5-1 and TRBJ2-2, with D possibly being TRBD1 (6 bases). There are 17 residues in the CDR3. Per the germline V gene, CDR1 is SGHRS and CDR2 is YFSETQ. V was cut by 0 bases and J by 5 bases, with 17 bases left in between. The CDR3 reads CASSLVEGDRETGELFF. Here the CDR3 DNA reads TGCGCCAGCAGCTTGGTCGAGGGGGATCGTGAGACCGGGGAGCTGTTTTTT.

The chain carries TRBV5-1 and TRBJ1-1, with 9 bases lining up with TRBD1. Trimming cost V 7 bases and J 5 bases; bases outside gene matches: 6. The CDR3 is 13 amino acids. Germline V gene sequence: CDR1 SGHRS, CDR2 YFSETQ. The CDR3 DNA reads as TGCGCCAGCTTGGACAGGGGTGGGACTGAAGCTTTCTTT. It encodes CASLDRGGTEAFF.

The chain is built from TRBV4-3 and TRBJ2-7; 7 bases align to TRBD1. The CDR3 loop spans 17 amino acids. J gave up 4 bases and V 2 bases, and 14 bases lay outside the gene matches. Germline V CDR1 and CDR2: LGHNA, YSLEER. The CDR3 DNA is TGCGCCAGCAGCCAAACTATTACTGGGGACAGACCTTACGAGCAGTACTTC. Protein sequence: CASSQTITGDRPYEQYF.

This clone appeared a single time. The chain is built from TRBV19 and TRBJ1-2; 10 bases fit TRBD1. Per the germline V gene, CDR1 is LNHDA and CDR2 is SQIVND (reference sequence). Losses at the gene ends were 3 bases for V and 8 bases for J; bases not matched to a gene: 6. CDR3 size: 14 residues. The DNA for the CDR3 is TGTGCCAGTAGTATCCTGGACAGGGGGATGGGCTACACCTTC. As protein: CASSILDRGMGYTF.